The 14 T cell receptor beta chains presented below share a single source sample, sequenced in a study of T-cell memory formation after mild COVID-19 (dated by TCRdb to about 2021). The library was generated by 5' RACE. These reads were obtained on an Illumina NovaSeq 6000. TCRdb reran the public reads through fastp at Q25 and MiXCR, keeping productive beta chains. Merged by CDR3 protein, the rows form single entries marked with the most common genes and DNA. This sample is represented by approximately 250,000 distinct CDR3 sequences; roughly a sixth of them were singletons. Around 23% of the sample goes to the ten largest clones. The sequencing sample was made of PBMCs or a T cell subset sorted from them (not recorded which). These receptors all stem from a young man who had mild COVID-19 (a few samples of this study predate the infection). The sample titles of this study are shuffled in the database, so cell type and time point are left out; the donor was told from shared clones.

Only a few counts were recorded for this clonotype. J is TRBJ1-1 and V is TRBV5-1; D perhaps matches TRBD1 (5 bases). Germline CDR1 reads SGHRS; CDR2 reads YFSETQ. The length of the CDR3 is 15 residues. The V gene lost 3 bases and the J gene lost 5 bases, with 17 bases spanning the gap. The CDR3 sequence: CASSSPPSGGTEAFF. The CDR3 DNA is TGCGCCAGCAGCTCGCCCCCGTCCGGGGGGACTGAAGCTTTCTTT. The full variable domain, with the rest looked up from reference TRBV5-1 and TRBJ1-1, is KAGVTQTPRYLIKTRGQQVTLSCSPISGHRSVSWYQQTPGQGLQFLFEYFSETQRNKGNFPGRFSGRQFSNSRSEMNVSTLELGDSALYLCASSSPPSGGTEAFFGQGTRLTVV.

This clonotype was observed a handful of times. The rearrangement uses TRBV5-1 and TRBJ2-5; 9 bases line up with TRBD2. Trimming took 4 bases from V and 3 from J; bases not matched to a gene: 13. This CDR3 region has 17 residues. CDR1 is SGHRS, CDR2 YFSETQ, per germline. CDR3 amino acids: CASSPEGGGALKETQYF. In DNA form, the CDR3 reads TGCGCCAGCAGCCCCGAGGGCGGGGGGGCGTTAAAAGAGACCCAGTACTTC.

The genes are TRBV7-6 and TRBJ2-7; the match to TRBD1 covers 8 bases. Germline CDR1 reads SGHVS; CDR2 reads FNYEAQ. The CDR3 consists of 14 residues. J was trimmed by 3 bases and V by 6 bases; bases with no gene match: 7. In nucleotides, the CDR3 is TGTGCCAGCAGATCGACAGGGGCAAACTACGAGCAGTACTTC. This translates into CASRSTGANYEQYF.

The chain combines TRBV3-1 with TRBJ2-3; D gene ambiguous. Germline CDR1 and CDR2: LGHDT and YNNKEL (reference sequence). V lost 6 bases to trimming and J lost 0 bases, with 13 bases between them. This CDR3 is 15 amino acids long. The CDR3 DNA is TGTGCCAGCAGTTTTACGACCTCTAGCACAGATACGCAGTATTTT. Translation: CASSFTTSSTDTQYF.

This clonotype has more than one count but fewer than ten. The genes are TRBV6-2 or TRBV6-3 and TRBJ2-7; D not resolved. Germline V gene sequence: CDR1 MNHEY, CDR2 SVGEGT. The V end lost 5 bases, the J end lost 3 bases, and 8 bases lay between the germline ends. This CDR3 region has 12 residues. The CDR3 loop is CASSNLYYEQYF. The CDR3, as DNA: TGTGCCAGCAGTAATTTATACTACGAGCAGTACTTC.

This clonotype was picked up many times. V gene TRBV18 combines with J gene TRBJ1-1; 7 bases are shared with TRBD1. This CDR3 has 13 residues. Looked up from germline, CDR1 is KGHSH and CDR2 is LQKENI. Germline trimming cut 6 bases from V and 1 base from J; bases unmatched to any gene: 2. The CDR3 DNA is TGTGCCAGCTCGGGACAGTCGAACACTGAAGCTTTCTTT. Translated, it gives CASSGQSNTEAFF.

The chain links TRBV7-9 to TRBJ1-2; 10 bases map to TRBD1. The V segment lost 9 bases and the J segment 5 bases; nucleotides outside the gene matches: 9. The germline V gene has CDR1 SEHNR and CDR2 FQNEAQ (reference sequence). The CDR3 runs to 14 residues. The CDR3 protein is CASTRQGAAYGYTF. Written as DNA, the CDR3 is TGTGCCAGTACAAGACAGGGGGCCGCATATGGCTACACCTTC. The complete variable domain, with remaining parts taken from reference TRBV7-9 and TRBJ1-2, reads DTGVSQNPRHKITKRGQNVTFRCDPISEHNRLYWYRQTLGQGPEFLTYFQNEAQLEKSRLLSDRFSAERPKGSFSTLEIQRTEQGDSAMYLCASTRQGAAYGYTFGSGTRLTVV.

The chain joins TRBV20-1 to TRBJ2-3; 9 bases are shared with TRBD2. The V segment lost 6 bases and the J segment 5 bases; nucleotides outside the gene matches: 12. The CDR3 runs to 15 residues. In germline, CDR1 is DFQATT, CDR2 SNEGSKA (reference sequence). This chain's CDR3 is CSAPSWTSVRDTQYF. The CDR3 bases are TGCAGTGCGCCATCGTGGACTAGCGTGAGAGATACGCAGTATTTT.

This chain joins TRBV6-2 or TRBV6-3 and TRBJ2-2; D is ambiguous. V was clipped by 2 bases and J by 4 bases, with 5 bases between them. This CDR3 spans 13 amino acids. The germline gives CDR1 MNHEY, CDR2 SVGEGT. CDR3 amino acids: CASSYLSTGELFF. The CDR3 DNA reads TGTGCCAGCAGTTACCTATCCACCGGGGAGCTGTTTTTT.

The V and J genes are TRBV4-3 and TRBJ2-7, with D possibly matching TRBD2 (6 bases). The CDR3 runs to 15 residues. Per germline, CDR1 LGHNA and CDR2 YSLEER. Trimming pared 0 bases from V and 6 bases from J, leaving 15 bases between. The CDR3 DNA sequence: TGCGCCAGCAGCCAAGAAAAGGGTTGGAGGGGCGAGCAGTACTTC. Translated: CASSQEKGWRGEQYF.

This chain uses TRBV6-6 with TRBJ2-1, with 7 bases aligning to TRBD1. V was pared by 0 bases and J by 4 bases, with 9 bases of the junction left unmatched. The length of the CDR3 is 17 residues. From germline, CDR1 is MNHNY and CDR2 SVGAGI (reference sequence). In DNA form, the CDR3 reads TGTGCCAGCAGTTACTCAGACAGGGCATCCCTATACAATGAGCAGTTCTTC. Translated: CASSYSDRASLYNEQFF.

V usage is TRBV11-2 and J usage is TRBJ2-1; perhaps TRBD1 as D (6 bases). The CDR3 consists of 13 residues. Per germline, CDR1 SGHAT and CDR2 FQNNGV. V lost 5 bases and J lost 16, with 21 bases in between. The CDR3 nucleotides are TGTGCCAGCAGCCCGTGGGGAGTCACAGGGACCTTCTTC. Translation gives CASSPWGVTGTFF.

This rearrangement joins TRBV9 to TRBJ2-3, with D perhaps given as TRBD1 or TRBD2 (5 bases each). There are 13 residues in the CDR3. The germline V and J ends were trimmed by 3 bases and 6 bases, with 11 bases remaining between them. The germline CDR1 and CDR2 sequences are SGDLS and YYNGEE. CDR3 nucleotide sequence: TGTGCCAGCAGCGGGGGGATGAGGGATACGCAGTATTTT. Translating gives CASSGGMRDTQYF.

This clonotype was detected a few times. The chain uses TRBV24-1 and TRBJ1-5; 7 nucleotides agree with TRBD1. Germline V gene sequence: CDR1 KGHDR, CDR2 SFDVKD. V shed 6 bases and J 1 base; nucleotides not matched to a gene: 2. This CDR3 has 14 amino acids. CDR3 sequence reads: CATSPGGSNQPQHF. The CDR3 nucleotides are TGTGCCACCAGTCCAGGGGGAAGCAATCAGCCCCAGCATTTT.